The rows below give T cell receptor beta chains drawn from one sample of a study of regulatory T cells in long-lasting Graves disease. MiXCR was run by TCRdb on the multiplex PCR reads, yielding one entry per CDR3 protein. The data hold hundreds of thousands of distinct CDR3 sequences, with about 22% observed a single time. Here the sequenced sample was peripheral blood mononuclear cells (PBMCs), taken when the disease was refractory, from a patient treated with antithyroid drugs. The receptors derive from a female donor with Graves disease. The CDR3 runs from the conserved cysteine through the conserved F or W.

CDR3aa: CASSTLETNTEAFF; j_gene: TRBJ1-1; v_gene: TRBV19
CDR3aa: CASSLEGSHPEQYF; j_gene: TRBJ2-7; v_gene: TRBV7-9
CDR3aa: CASSYGTSGGSDTQYF; j_gene: TRBJ2-3; v_gene: TRBV6-5
CDR3aa: CASGVLNEKLFF; j_gene: TRBJ1-4; v_gene: TRBV28
CDR3aa: CASSLVYGAEAFF; j_gene: TRBJ1-1; v_gene: TRBV27
CDR3aa: CASSVDRVGTEAFF; j_gene: TRBJ1-1; v_gene: TRBV11-3
CDR3aa: CASSSFQEETQYF; j_gene: TRBJ2-5; v_gene: TRBV7-9
CDR3aa: CSVENRRGGPGGETQYF; j_gene: TRBJ2-5; v_gene: TRBV29-1
CDR3aa: CASSLLQGDNSPLHF; j_gene: TRBJ1-6; v_gene: TRBV7-6
CDR3aa: CASSIGGAYETQYF; j_gene: TRBJ2-5; v_gene: TRBV19
CDR3aa: CASSSTNYEQYF; j_gene: TRBJ2-7; v_gene: TRBV6-2/TRBV6-3
CDR3aa: CAWSAGTDYNEQFF; j_gene: TRBJ2-1; v_gene: TRBV30
CDR3aa: CASSRLGEPYEQYF; j_gene: TRBJ2-7; v_gene: TRBV11-2
CDR3aa: CASRPTGENSPLHF; j_gene: TRBJ1-6; v_gene: TRBV28
CDR3aa: CSVEIGGSGTQYF; j_gene: TRBJ2-5; v_gene: TRBV29-1
CDR3aa: CASSYVLAETDIQYF; j_gene: TRBJ2-4; v_gene: TRBV6-9
CDR3aa: CASSLTARGSFSNQPQHF; j_gene: TRBJ1-5; v_gene: TRBV16
CDR3aa: CASSLAWGQDEQFF; j_gene: TRBJ2-1; v_gene: TRBV11-1
CDR3aa: CALYGGRGAFF; j_gene: TRBJ1-1; v_gene: TRBV30
CDR3aa: CASSFGGGLQETQYF; j_gene: TRBJ2-5; v_gene: TRBV28
CDR3aa: CASSKVGTGYEQFF; j_gene: TRBJ2-1; v_gene: TRBV6-2/TRBV6-3
CDR3aa: CASSWNSQETQYF; j_gene: -; v_gene: TRBV18
CDR3aa: CASSLSPGTPPSEQYF; j_gene: TRBJ2-7; v_gene: TRBV7-3
CDR3aa: CATSRADSEKLFF; j_gene: TRBJ1-4; v_gene: TRBV15
CDR3aa: CASSLSSGTAQDQPQHF; j_gene: TRBJ1-5; v_gene: TRBV7-9
CDR3aa: CSVEVPKGQPYEQYF; j_gene: TRBJ2-7; v_gene: TRBV29-1
CDR3aa: CAWSPRGSTDTQYF; j_gene: TRBJ2-3; v_gene: TRBV30
CDR3aa: CASSLVVSGNTDTQYF; j_gene: TRBJ2-3; v_gene: TRBV11-3
CDR3aa: CASSHSLNDNYGYTF; j_gene: TRBJ1-2; v_gene: TRBV7-9